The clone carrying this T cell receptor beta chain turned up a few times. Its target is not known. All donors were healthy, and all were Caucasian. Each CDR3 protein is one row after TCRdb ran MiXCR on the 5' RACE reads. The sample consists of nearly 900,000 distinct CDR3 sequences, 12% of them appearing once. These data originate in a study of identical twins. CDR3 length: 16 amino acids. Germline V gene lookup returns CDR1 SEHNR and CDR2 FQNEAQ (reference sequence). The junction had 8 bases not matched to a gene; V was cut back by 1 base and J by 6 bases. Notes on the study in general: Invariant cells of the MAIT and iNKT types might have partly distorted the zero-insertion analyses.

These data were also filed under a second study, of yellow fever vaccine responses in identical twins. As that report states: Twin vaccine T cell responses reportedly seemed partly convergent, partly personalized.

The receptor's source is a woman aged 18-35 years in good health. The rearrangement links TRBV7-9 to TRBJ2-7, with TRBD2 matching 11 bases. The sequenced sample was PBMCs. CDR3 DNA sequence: TGTGCCAGCAGCTTAGGGCTAGCGGGAGGAAATGGCGAGCAGTACTTC. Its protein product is CASSLGLAGGNGEQYF.